Listed here is a single T cell receptor (beta chain). Assignments of participants to cohorts depended upon their own reported clinical history. How the authors handled the data: Reference gene primer amplification gave estimated nucleated cell counts. Repertoires were generated with immunoSEQ multiplex PCR, while TCRdb's copy carries only in-frame clones and drops some. That table furnishes V, J and clone size, whereas the DNA furnished D and trimming. The sample shows 490,000 or so clones, around 85% of them seen only once. This sample is part of a study of blood T cell repertoires in COVID-19. Sequencing input: PBMCs or T cells enriched from blood (not recorded which). The TCR was taken from a woman aged 60-75 years who had recovered from COVID-19.

The CDR3 here is CASSVAPTAGHTDTQYF. For the CDR3, the DNA is TGTGCCAGCAGCGTAGCTCCCACAGCGGGGCACACAGATACGCAGTATTTT. The genes are TRBV9 and TRBJ2-3; 7 nucleotides line up with TRBD2. CDR1 and CDR2 from the germline V gene are SGDLS and YYNGEE. The CDR3 has 17 residues. Trimming cost V 0 bases and J 2 bases; bases outside gene matches: 9.